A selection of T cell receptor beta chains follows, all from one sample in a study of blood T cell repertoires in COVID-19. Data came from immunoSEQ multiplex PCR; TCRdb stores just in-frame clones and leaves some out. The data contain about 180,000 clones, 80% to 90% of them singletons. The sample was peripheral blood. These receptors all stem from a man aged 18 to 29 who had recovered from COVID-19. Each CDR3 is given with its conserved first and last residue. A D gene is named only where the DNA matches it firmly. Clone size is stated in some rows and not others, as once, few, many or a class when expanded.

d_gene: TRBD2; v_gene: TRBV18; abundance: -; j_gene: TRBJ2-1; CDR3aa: CASSPKRELPNNEQFF; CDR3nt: TGTGCCAGCTCCCCCAAGCGGGAACTACCGAACAATGAGCAGTTCTTC
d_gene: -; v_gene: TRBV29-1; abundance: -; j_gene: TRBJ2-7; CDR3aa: CSAFGGISYEQYF; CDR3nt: TGCAGCGCCTTTGGAGGTATCTCCTACGAGCAGTACTTC
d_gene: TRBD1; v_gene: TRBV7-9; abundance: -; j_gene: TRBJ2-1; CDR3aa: CASSLLGQGYNEQFF; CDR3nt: TGTGCCAGCAGCTTGCTGGGACAGGGATACAATGAGCAGTTCTTC
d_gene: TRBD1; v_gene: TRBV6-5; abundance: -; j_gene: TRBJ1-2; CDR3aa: CASRPGRSSRGSF; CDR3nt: TGTGCCAGCAGGCCGGGACGCTCTTCCAGGGGGTCCTTC
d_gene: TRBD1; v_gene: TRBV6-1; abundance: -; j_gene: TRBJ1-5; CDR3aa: CASSEFGTVGNQPQHF; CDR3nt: TGTGCCAGCAGTGAATTTGGGACAGTTGGGAATCAGCCCCAGCATTTT
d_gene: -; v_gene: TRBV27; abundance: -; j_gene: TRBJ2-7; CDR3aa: CASSLGGDLEQYF; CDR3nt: TGTGCCAGCAGTCTGGGCGGGGACCTCGAGCAGTACTTC
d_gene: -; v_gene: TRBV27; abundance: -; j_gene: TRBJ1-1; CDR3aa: CASRTPGGGTEAFF; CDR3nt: TGTGCCAGCCGAACCCCCGGCGGTGGGACTGAAGCTTTCTTT
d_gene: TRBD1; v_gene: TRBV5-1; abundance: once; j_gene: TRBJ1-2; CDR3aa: CASSFDRGMGYTF; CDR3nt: TGCGCCAGCAGCTTTGACAGGGGGATGGGCTACACCTTC
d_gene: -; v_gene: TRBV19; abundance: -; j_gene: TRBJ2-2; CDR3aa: CASSPRGAATGELFF; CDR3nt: TGTGCCAGTAGTCCCCGGGGGGCCGCCACCGGGGAGCTGTTTTTT
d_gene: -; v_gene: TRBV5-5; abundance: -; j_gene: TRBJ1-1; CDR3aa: CASSLEAGLNTEAFF; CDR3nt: TGTGCCAGCAGCTTGGAGGCAGGGCTGAACACTGAAGCTTTCTTT
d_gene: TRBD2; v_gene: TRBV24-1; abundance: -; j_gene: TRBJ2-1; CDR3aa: CATSEEREAYNEQFF; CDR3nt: TGTGCCACCAGTGAAGAGCGGGAAGCCTACAATGAGCAGTTCTTC
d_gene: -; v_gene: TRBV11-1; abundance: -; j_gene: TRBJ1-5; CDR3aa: CASSLDGGSMEPQHF; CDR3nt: TGTGCCAGCAGCTTAGATGGGGGCTCTATGGAGCCCCAGCATTTT
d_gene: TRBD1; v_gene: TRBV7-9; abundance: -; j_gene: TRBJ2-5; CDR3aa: CASSMTGSETQYF; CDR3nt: TGTGCCAGCAGCATGACAGGGTCAGAGACCCAGTACTTC
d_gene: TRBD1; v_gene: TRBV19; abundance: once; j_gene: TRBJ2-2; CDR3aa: CASSITGTGGNTGELFF; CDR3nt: TGTGCCAGTAGTATAACCGGGACAGGGGGCAATACCGGGGAGCTGTTTTTT
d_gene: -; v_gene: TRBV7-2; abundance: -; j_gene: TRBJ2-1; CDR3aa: CASSSLQVVNEQFF; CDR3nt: TGTGCCAGCAGCTCCCTCCAGGTTGTCAATGAGCAGTTCTTC
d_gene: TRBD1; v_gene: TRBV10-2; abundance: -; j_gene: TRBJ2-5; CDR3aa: CASSTGGEGETQYF; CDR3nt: TGCGCCAGCTCTACAGGGGGCGAGGGAGAGACCCAGTACTTC
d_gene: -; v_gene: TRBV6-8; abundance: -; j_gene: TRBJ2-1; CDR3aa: CASSPLLSSAYNEQFF; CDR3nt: TGTGCCAGCAGTCCACTCCTTAGCTCAGCCTACAATGAGCAGTTCTTC
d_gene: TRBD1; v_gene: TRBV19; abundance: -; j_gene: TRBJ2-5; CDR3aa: CASRKTGPGETQYF; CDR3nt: TGTGCCAGTAGGAAGACAGGGCCCGGGGAGACCCAGTACTTC
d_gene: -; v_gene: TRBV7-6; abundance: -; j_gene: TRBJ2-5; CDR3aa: CASSLDDTHPETQYF; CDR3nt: TGTGCCAGCAGCTTAGACGACACTCACCCCGAGACCCAGTACTTC
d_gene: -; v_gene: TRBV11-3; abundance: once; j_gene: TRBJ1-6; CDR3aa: CASSLTSRGSRLLTSPLHF; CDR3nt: TGTGCCAGCAGCTTAACCAGCAGGGGCTCAAGGCTATTAACTTCACCCCTCCACTTT
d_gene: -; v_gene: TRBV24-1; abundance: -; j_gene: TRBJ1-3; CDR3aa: CATSAPGTGNTIYF; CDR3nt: TGTGCCACCAGTGCCCCCGGGACTGGAAACACCATATATTTT
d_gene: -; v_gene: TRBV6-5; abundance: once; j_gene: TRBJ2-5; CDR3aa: CASSYIRDGTQYF; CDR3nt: TGTGCCAGCAGTTACATCAGGGATGGGACCCAGTACTTC
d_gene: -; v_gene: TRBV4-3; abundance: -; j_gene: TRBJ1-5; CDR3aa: CASSQEESGQPQHF; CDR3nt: TGCGCCAGCAGCCAAGAAGAGTCCGGTCAGCCCCAGCATTTT
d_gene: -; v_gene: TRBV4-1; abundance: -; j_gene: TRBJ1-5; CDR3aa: CASSSRSGQYNQPQHF; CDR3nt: TGCGCCAGCAGCTCCCGATCAGGACAGTACAATCAGCCCCAGCATTTT
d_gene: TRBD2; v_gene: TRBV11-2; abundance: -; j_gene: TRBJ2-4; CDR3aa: CASRAISGIGYF; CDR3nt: TGTGCCAGCAGAGCTATTAGCGGGATTGGGTACTTC
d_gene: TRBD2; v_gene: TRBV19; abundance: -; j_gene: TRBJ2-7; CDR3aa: CASSDWTSGPYEQYF; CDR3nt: TGTGCCAGTAGTGATTGGACTAGCGGTCCCTACGAGCAGTACTTC
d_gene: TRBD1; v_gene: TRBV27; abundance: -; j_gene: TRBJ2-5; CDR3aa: CASSLRDRALHVETQYF; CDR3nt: TGTGCCAGCAGTTTACGGGACAGGGCCCTCCATGTGGAGACCCAGTACTTC
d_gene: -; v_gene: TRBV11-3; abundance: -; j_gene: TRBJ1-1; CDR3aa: CASSFGGDTEAFF; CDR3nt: TGTGCCAGCAGCTTCGGAGGGGACACTGAAGCTTTCTTT
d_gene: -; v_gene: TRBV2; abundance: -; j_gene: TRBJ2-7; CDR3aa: CASTLGGVTYEQYF; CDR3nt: TGTGCCAGCACTCTAGGGGGGGTTACCTACGAGCAGTACTTC
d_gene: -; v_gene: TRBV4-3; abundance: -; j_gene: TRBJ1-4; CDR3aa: CASSQDGSLGKLFF; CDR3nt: TGCGCCAGCAGCCAAGATGGCAGCCTCGGGAAACTGTTTTTT
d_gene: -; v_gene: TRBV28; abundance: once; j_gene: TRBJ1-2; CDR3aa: CASRGRRADGYTF; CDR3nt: TGTGCCAGCAGGGGGAGGAGGGCGGACGGCTACACCTTC
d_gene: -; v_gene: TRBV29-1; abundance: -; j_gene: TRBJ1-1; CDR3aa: CSVDIVGRTFF; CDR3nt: TGCAGCGTTGATATTGTAGGGAGGACTTTCTTT
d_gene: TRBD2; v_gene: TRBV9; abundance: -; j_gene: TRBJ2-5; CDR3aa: CASSPTGGLAGETQYF; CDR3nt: TGTGCCAGCAGCCCGACGGGAGGACTAGCGGGAGAGACCCAGTACTTC
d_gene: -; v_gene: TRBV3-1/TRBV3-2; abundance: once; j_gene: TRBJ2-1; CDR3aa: CASTDTRSVDEQFF; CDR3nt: TGTGCCAGCACTGATACTAGGTCCGTAGATGAGCAGTTCTTC
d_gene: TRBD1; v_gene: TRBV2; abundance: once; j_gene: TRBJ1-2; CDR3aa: CASRDQGAHSYGYTF; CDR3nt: TGTGCCAGCAGGGACCAGGGGGCGCATAGCTATGGCTACACCTTC
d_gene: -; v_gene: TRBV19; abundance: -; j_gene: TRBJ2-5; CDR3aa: CASSIQSGHPRETQYF; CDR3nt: TGTGCCAGTAGTATCCAATCGGGACATCCGAGGGAGACCCAGTACTTC
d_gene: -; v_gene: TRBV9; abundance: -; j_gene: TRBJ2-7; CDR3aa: CASSGLGEQYF; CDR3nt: TGTGCCAGCAGCGGACTCGGGGAGCAGTACTTC
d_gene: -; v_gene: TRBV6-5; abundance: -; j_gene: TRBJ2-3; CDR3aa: CASSTSGSSTDTQYF; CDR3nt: TGTGCCAGCAGTACTAGTGGATCTAGCACAGATACGCAGTATTTT
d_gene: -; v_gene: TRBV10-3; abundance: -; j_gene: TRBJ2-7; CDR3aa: CAISEALIYEQYF; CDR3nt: TGTGCCATCAGTGAGGCACTCATCTACGAGCAGTACTTC
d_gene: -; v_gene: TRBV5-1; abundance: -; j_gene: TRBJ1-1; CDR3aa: CASSLVGREGEAFF; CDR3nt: TGCGCCAGCAGCTTGGTCGGCAGGGAGGGTGAAGCTTTCTTT
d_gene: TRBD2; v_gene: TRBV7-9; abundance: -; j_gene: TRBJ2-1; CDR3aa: CASSSLAGDYNEQFF; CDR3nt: TGTGCCAGCAGCTCTCTAGCGGGAGACTACAATGAGCAGTTCTTC
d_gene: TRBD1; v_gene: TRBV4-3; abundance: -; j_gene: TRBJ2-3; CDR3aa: CASSQETGDADTQYF; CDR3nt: TGCGCCAGCAGCCAAGAGACAGGGGATGCAGATACGCAGTATTTT
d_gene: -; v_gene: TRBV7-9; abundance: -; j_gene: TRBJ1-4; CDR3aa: CASSVTAHEKLFF; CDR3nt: TGTGCCAGCAGCGTGACAGCTCATGAAAAACTGTTTTTT
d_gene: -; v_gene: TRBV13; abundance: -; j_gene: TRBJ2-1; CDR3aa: CASSLNSGLANEQFF; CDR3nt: TGTGCCAGCAGCTTAAATAGTGGGCTAGCCAATGAGCAGTTCTTC
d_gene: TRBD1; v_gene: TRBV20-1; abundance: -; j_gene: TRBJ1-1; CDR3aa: CSAGTGVSTFF; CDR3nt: TGCAGTGCTGGGACAGGCGTCTCGACTTTCTTT
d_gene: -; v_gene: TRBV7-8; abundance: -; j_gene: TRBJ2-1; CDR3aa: CASSPRTTLTYNEQFF; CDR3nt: TGTGCCAGCAGCCCACGGACTACCTTAACCTACAATGAGCAGTTCTTC
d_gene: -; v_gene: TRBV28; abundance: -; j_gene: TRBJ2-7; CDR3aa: CASSLILYEQYF; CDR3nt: TGTGCCAGCAGTTTAATCCTCTACGAGCAGTACTTC